This T cell receptor beta chain was identified during a study of T cells in Graves' hyperthyroidism and ophthalmopathy. Overall study results and limits: Most thyroid-expanded clonotypes above 0.001 were also found in blood. A model of 13 V-J pairs discriminated ophthalmopathy from stable hyperthyroidism.

Trimming left V 3 bases short and J 2 bases short, with 11 bases between. Germline CDR1 reads MNHEY; CDR2 reads SMNVEV (reference sequence). The CDR3 runs to 14 residues. This clonotype appeared many times. The antigen is undetermined. The investigators amplified TCR beta CDR3 regions from RNA transcripts. Initially, a first-round RT-PCR of the TCR CDR3 employed the HTBI primer set. TCRdb itself ran the multiplex PCR reads through MiXCR, one entry per CDR3 protein. The profile shows roughly 400,000 distinct CDR3 sequences, more than 12% of them singletons. This rearrangement joins TRBV27 to TRBJ2-7; D not resolved. The TCR comes from a man between 45 and 60 years old with Graves' ophthalmopathy. The sequenced sample was blood. Here the CDR3 DNA reads TGTGCCAGCAGTTTGTACGCCCGGACCTACGAGCAGTACTTC. Its translation is CASSLYARTYEQYF.